The entry below gives a single T cell receptor (beta chain) sequence along with its context. Its antigen is still unknown. No much larger clonotype is one base removed from it; base qualities were not supplied. Read against the paper, the sample's time point label means: after dendritic cell vaccination, including at tumor progression/relapse. Patients were selected for having adequate residual fresh-frozen tumor tissue and more than two years of available survival data. Although molecular status otherwise differed among the glioblastoma patients, no patient had an isocitrate dehydrogenase mutation. PBMC collection took place before vaccination, two weeks after the third vaccination, and at tumor progression if progression occurred. The Qiagen DNeasy Blood extraction Kit was used to extract genomic DNA. This entry belongs to a study of glioma-infiltrating T cells after dendritic cell vaccination listed by TCRdb under 2016. About the investigation overall: A cohort of about 15 glioblastoma patients from Phase I and II dendritic cell vaccination trials was included, of whom 9 were newly diagnosed and 6 had recurrent disease. Autologous tumor lysate-pulsed dendritic cell vaccination was administered to the patients between about 2002 and 2013. The vaccine consisted of monocyte-derived dendritic cells cultured about 7 days with IL-4 and GM-CSF, then pulsed overnight with autologous tumor lysate. Each patient was given three intradermal dendritic cell vaccine injections, spaced two weeks apart, in the arm below the axilla. Tumor-infiltrating lymphocyte content was quantified and tumor and blood repertoires were compared in dendritic cell-vaccinated glioblastoma patients by deep sequencing of TCR beta CDR3 regions. Survival after dendritic cell vaccination was correlated with TCR sequencing metrics, such as TIL content and the overlap between tumor and blood repertoires.

The immunoSEQ assay amplified TCRB CDR3 regions from approximately 2 micrograms of genomic DNA, or from all available DNA when less than that amount was available. Multiplex PCR used 60 forward primers for TCR V beta segments and 13 reverse primers for J beta segments. To estimate the number of reads per starting template, synthetic control templates were added to each sample at limiting dilution. Sequencing produced 87 bp reads on the Illumina HiSeq System. The source study handled its data this way. PCR and sequencing errors were removed by a nearest neighbor algorithm that merged closely related sequences. TCR overlap was measured as the percentage of unique tumor TCR beta sequences also present in the same patient's peripheral blood. TCRdb mirrors the immuneACCESS table, restricted to in-frame sequences. Some clones are absent from its copies; in checked studies, under half trace to an unresolved V gene, and the reason for the others is unknown. D and trimming were read from the DNA, whereas the V and J calls and clone size are those reported in that table. Counted in this sample were 75,000 to 95,000 clones; about nine tenths of them appeared once. The top ten clonotypes cover around 2.1% of the sample.

Taken from the germline V gene, the CDR1 and CDR2 loops are SQVTM and ANQGSEA. The V end gives up 3 bases and the J end 0 bases, leaving 15 bases in the junction not matched to a gene. From the cysteine through the phenylalanine, the CDR3 covers 18 amino acids. Only CDR3 DNA remains: 54 bases, in frame from the first base. Summary of the overall study and its limitations: The three-group TCR overlap response model was described as speculative and requiring prospective validation. After dendritic cell vaccination, a higher estimated pretreatment TIL content predicted longer time to progression and overall survival. The cohort was small and heterogeneous, with few patients having full blood and tumor sets and even fewer initial-recurrent tumor pairs. No direct relationship between TCR clonality and survival was found, suggesting a diverse polyclonal response may matter.

Specimen: blood, collected after dendritic cell vaccination. This chain is built from TRBV29-1 and TRBJ1-2; TRBD1 matches 8 bases in the middle. This TCR came from a human donor with glioblastoma. The CDR3 reads CSVEGQADPKDANYGYTF. The DNA reads as follows: TGCAGCGTTGAGGGACAGGCGGACCCCAAGGATGCTAACTATGGCTACACCTTC.